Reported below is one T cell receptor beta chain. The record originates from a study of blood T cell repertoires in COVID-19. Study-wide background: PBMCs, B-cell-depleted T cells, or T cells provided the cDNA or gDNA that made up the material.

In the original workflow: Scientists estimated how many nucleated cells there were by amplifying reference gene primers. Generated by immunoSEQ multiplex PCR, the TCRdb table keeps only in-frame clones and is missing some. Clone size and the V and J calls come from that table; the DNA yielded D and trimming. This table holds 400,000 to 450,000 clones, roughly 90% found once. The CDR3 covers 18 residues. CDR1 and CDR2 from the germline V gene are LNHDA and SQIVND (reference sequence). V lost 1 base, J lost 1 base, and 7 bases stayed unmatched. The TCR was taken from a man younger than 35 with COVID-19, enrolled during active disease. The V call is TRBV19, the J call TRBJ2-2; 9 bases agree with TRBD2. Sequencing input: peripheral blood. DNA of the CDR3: TGTGCCAGTAGTATAGGGGGTAGCGGGGGCCTGAACACCGGGGAGCTGTTTTTT. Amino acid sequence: CASSIGGSGGLNTGELFF.